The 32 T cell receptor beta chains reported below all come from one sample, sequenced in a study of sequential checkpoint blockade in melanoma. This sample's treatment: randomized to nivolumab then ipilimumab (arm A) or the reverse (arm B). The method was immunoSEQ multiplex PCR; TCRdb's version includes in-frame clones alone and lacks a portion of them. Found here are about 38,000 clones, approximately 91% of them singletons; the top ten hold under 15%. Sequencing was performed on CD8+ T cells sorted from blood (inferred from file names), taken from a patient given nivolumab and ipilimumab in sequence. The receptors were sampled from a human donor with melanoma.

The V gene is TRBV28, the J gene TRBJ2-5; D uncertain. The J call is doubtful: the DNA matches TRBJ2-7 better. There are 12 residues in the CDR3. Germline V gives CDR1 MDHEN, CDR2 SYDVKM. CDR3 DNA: TGTGCCAGCGCTGACGGCGGCTACGAGCAGTACTTC. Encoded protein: CASADGGYEQYF.

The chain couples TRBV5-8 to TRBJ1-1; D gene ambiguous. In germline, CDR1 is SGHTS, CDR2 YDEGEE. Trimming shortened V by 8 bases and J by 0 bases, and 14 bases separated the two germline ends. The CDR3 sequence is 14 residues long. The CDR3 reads CASGEAFLNTEAFF. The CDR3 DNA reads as TGTGCCAGTGGGGAGGCGTTTTTGAACACTGAAGCTTTCTTT.

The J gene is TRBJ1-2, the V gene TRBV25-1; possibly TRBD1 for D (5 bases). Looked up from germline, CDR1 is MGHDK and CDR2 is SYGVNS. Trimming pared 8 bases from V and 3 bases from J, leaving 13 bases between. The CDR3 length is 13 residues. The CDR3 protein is CASGLGGDYGYTF. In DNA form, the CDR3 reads TGTGCCAGCGGCCTAGGAGGGGACTATGGCTACACCTTC.

The CDR3, as DNA: TGTGCCAGCACCCTAGATACGGGAGGTGGCACAGATACGCAGTATTTT. Translated: CASTLDTGGGTDTQYF. The chain uses TRBV5-6 and TRBJ2-3; 7 bases match TRBD2. The CDR3 is 16 residues long. With 6 bases clipped from V and 1 base from J, the junction kept 11 bases outside the gene matches. Germline CDR1 reads SGHDT; CDR2 reads YYEEEE.

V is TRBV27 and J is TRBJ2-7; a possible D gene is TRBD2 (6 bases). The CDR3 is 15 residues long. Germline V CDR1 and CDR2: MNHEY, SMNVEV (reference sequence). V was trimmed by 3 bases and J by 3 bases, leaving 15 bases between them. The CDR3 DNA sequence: TGTGCCAGCAGTTTCTCGGGGAGGTCAATCTACGAGCAGTACGTC. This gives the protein CASSFSGRSIYEQYV.

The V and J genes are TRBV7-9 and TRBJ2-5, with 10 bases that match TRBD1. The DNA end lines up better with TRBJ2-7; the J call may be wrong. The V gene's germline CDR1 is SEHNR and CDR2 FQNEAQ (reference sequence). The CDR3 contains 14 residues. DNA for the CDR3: TGTGCCAGCAGCTCTGGGACAGGGGTCCACGAGCAGTACTTC. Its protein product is CASSSGTGVHEQYF.

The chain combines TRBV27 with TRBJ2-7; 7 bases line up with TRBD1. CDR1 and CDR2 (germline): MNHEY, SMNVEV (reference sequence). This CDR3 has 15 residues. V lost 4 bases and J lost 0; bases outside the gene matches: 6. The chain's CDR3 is CASSSLDRYSYEQYF. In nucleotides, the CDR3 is TGTGCCAGCAGTTCGTTGGACAGGTACTCCTACGAGCAGTACTTC.

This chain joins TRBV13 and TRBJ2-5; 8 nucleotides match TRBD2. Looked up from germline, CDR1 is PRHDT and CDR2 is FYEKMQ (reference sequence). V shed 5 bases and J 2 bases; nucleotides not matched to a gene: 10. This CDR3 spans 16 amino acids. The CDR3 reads CASSPRLGLEQETQYF. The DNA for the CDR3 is TGTGCCAGCAGCCCCCGATTGGGACTAGAACAAGAGACCCAGTACTTC.

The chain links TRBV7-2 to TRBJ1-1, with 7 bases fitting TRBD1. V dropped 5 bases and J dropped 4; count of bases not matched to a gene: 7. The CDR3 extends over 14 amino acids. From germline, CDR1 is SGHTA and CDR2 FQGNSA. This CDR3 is CASSPISGGTEAFF. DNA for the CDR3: TGTGCCAGCAGCCCAATCTCAGGGGGCACTGAAGCTTTCTTT.

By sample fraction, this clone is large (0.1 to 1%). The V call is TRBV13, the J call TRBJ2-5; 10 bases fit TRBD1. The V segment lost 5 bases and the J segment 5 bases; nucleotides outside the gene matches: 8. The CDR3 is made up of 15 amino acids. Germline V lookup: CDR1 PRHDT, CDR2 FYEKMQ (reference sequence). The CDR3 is CASSGPGTGVETQYF. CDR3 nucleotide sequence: TGTGCCAGCAGCGGTCCCGGGACAGGGGTTGAGACCCAGTACTTC. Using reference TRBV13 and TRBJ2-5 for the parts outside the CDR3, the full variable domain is AAGVIQSPRHLIKEKRETATLKCYPIPRHDTVYWYQQGPGQDPQFLISFYEKMQSDKGSIPDRFSAQQFSDYHSELNMSSLELGDSALYFCASSGPGTGVETQYFGPGTRLLVL.

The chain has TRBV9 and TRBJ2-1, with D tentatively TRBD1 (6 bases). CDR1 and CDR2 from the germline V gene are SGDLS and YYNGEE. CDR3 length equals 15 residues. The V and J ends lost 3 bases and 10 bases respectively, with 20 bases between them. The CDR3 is CASSAPMGASREQFF. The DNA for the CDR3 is TGTGCCAGCAGCGCACCCATGGGGGCTTCCCGGGAGCAGTTCTTC.

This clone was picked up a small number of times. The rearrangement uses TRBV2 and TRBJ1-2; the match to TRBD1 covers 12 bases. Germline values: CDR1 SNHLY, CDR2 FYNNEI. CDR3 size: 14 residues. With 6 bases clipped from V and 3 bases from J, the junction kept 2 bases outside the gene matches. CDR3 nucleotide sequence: TGTGCCAGCAGCGGGACAGGGGGCCACTATGGCTACACCTTC. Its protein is CASSGTGGHYGYTF.

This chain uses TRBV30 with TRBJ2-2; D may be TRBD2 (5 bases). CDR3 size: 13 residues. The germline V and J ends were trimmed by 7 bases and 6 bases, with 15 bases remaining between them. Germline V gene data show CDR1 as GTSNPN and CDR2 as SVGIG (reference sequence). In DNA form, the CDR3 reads TGTGCCTCCGGGCCCCGAGGGTCCGGGGAGCTGTTTTTT. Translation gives CASGPRGSGELFF. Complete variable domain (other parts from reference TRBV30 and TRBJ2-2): SQTIHQWPATLVQPVGSPLSLECTVEGTSNPNLYWYRQAAGRGLQLLFYSVGIGQISSEVPQNLSASRPQDRQFILSSKKLLLSDSGFYLCASGPRGSGELFFGEGSRLTVL.

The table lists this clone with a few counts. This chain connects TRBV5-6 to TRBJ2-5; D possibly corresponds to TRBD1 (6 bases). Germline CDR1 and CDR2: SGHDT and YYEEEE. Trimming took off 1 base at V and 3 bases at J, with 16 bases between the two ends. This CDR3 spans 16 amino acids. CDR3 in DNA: TGTGCCAGCAGCTTGAAGGCAGGGGCCAAAAAAGAGACCCAGTACTTC. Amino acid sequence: CASSLKAGAKKETQYF.

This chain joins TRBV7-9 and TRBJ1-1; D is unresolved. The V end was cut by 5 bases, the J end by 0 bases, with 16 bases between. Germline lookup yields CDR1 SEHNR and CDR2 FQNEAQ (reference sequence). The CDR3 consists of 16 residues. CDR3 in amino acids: CASSPLQAGMNTEAFF. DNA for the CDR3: TGTGCCAGCAGCCCACTACAAGCGGGAATGAACACTGAAGCTTTCTTT. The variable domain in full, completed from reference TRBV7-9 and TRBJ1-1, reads DTGVSQNPRHKITKRGQNVTFRCDPISEHNRLYWYRQTLGQGPEFLTYFQNEAQLEKSRLLSDRFSAERPKGSFSTLEIQRTEQGDSAMYLCASSPLQAGMNTEAFFGQGTRLTVV.

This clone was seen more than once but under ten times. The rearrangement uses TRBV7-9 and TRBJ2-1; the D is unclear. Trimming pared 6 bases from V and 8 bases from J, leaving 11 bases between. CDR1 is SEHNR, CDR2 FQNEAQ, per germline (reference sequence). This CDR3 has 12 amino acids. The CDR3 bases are TGTGCCAGCAGTCTAGGAACCTATGAGCAGTTCTTC. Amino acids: CASSLGTYEQFF.

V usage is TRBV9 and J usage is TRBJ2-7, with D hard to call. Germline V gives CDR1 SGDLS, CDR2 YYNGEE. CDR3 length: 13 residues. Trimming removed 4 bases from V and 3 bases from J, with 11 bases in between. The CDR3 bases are TGTGCCAGCAGCCCAGCCGGGTTCTACGAGCAGTACTTC. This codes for CASSPAGFYEQYF.

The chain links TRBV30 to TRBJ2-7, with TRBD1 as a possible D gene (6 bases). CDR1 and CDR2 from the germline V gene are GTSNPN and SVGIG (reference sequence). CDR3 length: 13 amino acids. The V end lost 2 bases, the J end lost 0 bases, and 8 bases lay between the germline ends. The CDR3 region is CAWSQGHSYEQYF. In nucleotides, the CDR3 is TGTGCCTGGAGTCAGGGGCACTCCTACGAGCAGTACTTC. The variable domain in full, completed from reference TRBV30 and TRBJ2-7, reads SQTIHQWPATLVQPVGSPLSLECTVEGTSNPNLYWYRQAAGRGLQLLFYSVGIGQISSEVPQNLSASRPQDRQFILSSKKLLLSDSGFYLCAWSQGHSYEQYFGPGTRLTVT.

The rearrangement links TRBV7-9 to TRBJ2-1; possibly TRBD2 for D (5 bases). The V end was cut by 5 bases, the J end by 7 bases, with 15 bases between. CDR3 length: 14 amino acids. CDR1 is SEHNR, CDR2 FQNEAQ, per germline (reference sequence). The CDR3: CASSEVSGMNEQFF. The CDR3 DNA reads TGTGCCAGCAGCGAAGTGAGCGGAATGAATGAGCAGTTCTTC.

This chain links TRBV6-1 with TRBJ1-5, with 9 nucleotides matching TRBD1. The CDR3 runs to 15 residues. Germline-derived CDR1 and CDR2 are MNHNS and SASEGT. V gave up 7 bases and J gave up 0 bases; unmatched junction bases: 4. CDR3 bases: TGTGCCAGCACCTGGACAGGGGATAGCAATCAGCCCCAGCATTTT. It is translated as CASTWTGDSNQPQHF.

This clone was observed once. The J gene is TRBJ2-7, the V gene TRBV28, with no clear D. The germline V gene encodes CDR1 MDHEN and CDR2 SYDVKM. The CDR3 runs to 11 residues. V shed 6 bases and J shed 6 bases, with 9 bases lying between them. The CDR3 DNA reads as TGTGCCAGCAGCCGCGGCGGCGAGCAGTACTTC. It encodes CASSRGGEQYF.

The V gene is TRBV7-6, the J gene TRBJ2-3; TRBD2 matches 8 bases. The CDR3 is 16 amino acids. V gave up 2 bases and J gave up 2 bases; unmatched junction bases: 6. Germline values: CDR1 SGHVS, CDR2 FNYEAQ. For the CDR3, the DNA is TGTGCCAGCAGCTTATCAGCGGGAGTCTCCACAGATACGCAGTATTTT. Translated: CASSLSAGVSTDTQYF.

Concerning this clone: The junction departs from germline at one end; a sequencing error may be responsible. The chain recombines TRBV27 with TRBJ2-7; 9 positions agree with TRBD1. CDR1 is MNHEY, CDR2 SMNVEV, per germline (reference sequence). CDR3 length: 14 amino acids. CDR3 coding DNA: TGTGCCACCTCCGGGACAGGGTTCTCCTACGGGCAGTACTTC. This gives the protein CATSGTGFSYGQYF.

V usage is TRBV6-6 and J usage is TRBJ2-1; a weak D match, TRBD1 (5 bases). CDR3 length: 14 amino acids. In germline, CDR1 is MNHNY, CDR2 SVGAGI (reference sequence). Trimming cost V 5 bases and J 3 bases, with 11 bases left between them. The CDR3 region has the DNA TGTGCCAGCAGTACCCCAGGGTTCTACAATGAGCAGTTCTTC. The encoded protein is CASSTPGFYNEQFF.

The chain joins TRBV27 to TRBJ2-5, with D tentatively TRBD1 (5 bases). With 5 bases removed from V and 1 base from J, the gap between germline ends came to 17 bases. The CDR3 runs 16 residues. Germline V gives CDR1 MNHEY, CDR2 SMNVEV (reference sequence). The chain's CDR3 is CASSPQPWGPQETQYF. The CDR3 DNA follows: TGTGCCAGCAGTCCCCAACCCTGGGGCCCCCAAGAGACCCAGTACTTC.

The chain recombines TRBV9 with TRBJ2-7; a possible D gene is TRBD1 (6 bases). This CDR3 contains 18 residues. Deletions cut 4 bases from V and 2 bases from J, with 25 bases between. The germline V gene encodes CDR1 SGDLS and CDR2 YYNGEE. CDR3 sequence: CASSPEGLNREFAYEQYF. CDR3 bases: TGTGCCAGCAGCCCCGAGGGGCTTAACAGGGAGTTCGCCTACGAGCAGTACTTC.

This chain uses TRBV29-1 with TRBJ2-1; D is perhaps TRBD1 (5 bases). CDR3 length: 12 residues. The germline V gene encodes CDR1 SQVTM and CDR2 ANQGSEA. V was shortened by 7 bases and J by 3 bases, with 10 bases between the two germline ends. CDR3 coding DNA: TGCAGCGACGACAGTGGCTACAATGAGCAGTTCTTC. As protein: CSDDSGYNEQFF.

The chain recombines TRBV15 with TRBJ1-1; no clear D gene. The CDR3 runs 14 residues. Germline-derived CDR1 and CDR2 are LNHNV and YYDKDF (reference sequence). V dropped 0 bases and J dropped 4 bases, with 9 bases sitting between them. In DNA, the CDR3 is TGTGCCACCAGCAGAGATTTACGGGTCACTGAAGCTTTCTTT. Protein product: CATSRDLRVTEAFF.

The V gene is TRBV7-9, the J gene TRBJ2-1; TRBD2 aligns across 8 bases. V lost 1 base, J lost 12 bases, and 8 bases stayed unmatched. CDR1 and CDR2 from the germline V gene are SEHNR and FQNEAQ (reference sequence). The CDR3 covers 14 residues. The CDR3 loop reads CASSLVGLAGWQFF. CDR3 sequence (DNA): TGTGCCAGCAGCTTAGTTGGCCTAGCGGGTTGGCAGTTCTTC.

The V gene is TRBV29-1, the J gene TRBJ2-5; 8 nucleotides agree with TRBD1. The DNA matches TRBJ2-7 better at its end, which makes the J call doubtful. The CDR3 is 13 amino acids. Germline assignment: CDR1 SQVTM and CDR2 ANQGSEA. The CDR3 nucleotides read TGCAGCGTTGACAGGGGGCGCCCCTACGAGCAGTACTTC. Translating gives CSVDRGRPYEQYF.

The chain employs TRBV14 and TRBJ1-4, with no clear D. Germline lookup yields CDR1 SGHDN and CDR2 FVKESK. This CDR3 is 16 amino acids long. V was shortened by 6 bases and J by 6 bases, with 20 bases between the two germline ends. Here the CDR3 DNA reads TGTGCCAGCAGTTCCTTGGACTGGGGTAAAGATGAAAAACTGTTTTTT. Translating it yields CASSSLDWGKDEKLFF.

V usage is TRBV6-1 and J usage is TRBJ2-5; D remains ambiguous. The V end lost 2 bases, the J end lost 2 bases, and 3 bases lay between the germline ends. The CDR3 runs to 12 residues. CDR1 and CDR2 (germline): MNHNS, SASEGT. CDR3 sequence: CASSETQETQYF. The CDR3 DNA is TGTGCCAGCAGTGAAACACAAGAGACCCAGTACTTC.